Only one count was recorded for the clone carrying this T cell receptor (beta chain). This sample was taken from a study of control samples from healthy donors and cancer patients. Repertoires were generated with immunoSEQ multiplex PCR, while TCRdb's copy carries only in-frame clones and drops some. The profile covers 210,000 or so clones, with over 80% appearing a single time and approximately 1.8% taken by the ten largest. The CDR3 totals 11 residues. V trimming: 6 bases; J trimming: 4 bases; junction bases outside the gene matches: 2. Germline CDR1 reads DFQATT; CDR2 reads SNEGSKA (reference sequence).

This clonotype originated in a man under 40 in good health. J is TRBJ1-2 and V is TRBV20-1; 7 bases are a match to TRBD1. Specimen: blood. The DNA of the CDR3 is TGCAGTGCGCGGACAGGCTATGGCTACACCTTC. Translation gives CSARTGYGYTF.